The clone carrying this T cell receptor (beta chain) was seen at least ten times. The antigen is undetermined. These data belong to a study of T cells after yellow fever vaccination. Study-wide background: Each low-cell-number fraction was prepared by means of SMART-Seq v4 Ultra Low Input.

5'RACE template switching produced TCR cDNA carrying a universal primer site and UMIs. TCRdb passed the 5' RACE reads through MiXCR, listing each CDR3 protein once. The sample includes some 240,000 distinct CDR3 sequences, over 3% seen only once; the top ten take over 15%. CDR1 and CDR2 (germline): SEHNR, FQNEAQ (reference sequence). The length of the CDR3 is 15 residues. Trimming cost V 4 bases and J 3 bases; bases outside gene matches: 8. Whole-study results and caveats: Secondary responses were weaker yet peaked faster, day 5 versus 15. Most clones from primary vaccination were detected again post-booster (about 96% CD4, roughly 85% CD8).

Sequencing used PBMCs, obtained 15 days after the yellow fever booster vaccination. The TCR comes from a man aged 18 to 30 who received the YFV17D yellow fever vaccine. The gene calls are TRBV7-9 and TRBJ1-1, with 7 positions matching TRBD1. The CDR3 is CASSSFATGDTEAFF. DNA for the CDR3: TGTGCCAGCAGCTCATTTGCTACAGGGGACACTGAAGCTTTCTTT.